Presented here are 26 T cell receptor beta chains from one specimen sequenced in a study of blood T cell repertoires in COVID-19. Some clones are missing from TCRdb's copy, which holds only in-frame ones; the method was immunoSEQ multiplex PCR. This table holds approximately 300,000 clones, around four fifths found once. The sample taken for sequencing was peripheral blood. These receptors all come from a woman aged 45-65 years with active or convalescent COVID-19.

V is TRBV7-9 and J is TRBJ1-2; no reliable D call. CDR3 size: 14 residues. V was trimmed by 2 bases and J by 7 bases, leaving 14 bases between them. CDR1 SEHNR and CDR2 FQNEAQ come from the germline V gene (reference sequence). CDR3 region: CASSLLSRSLGYTF. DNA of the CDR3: TGTGCCAGCAGCTTACTGAGTCGATCGCTTGGCTACACCTTC.

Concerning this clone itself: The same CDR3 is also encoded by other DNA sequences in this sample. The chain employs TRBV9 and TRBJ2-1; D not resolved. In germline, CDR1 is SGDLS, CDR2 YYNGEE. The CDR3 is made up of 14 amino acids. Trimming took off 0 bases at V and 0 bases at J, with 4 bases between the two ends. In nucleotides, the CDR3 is TGTGCCAGCAGCGTAGGACTCTCCTACAATGAGCAGTTCTTC. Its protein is CASSVGLSYNEQFF.

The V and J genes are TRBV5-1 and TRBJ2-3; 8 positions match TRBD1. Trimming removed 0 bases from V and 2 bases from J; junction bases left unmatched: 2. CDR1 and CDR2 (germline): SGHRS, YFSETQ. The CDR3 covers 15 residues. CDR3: CASSLAGGTTDTQYF. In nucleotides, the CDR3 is TGCGCCAGCAGCTTGGCAGGGGGCACCACAGATACGCAGTATTTT.

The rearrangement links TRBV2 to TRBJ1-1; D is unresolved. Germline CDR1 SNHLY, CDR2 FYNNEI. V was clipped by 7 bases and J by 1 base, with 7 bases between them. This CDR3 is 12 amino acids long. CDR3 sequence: CASKAENTEAFF. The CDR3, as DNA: TGTGCCAGCAAGGCGGAGAACACTGAAGCTTTCTTT.

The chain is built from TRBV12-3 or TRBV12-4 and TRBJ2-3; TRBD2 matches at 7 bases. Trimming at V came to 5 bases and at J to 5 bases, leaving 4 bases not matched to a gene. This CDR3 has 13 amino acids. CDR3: CASSLTGGDTQYF. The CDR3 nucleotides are TGTGCCAGCAGTCTCACGGGGGGAGATACGCAGTATTTT.

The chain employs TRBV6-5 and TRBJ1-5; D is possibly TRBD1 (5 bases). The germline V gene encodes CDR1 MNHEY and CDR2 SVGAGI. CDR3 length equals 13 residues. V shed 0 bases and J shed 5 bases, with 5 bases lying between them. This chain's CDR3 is CASSYSRDQPQHF. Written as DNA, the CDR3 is TGTGCCAGCAGTTACTCCAGGGATCAGCCCCAGCATTTT.

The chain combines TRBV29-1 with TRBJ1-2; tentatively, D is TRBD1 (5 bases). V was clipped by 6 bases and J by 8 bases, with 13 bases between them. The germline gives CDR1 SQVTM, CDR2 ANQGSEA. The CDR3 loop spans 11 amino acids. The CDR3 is CSVTHRGGYTF. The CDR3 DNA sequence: TGCAGCGTGACGCATCGGGGGGGCTACACCTTC. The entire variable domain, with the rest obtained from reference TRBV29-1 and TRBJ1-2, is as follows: SAVISQKPSRDICQRGTSLTIQCQVDSQVTMMFWYRQQPGQSLTLIATANQGSEATYESGFVIDKFPISRPNLTFSTLTVSNMSPEDSSIYLCSVTHRGGYTFGSGTRLTVV.

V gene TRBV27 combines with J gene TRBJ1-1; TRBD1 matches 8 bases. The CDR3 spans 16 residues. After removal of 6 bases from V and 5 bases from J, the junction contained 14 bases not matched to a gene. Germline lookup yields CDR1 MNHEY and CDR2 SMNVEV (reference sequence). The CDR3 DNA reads TGTGCCAGCAGGGGACGGGGACAGGCTTTTGTTACTGAAGCTTTCTTT. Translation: CASRGRGQAFVTEAFF.

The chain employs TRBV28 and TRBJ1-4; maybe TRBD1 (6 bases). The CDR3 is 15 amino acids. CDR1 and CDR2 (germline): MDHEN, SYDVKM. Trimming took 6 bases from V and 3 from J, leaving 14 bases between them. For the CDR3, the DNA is TGTGCCAGCAGCCCAACAGGGTTCCCTAATGAAAAACTGTTTTTT. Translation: CASSPTGFPNEKLFF.

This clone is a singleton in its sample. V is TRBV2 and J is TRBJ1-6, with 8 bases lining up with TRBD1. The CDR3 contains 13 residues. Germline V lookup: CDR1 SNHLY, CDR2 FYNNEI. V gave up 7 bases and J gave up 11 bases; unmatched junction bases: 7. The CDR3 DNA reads TGTGCCAGCAACACACAGGGGGATGCACCCCTCCACTTT. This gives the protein CASNTQGDAPLHF.

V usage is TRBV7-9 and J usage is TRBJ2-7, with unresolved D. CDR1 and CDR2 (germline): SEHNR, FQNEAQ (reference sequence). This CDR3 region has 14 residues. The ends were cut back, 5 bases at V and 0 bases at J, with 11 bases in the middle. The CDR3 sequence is CASSPDLSSYEQYF. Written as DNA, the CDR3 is TGTGCCAGCAGCCCTGACTTGAGCTCCTACGAGCAGTACTTC.

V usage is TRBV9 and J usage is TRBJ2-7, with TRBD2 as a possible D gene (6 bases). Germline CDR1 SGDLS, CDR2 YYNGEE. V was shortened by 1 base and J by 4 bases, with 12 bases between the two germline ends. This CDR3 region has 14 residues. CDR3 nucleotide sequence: TGTGCCAGCAGCGTAAACGGGAGAACGTACGAGCAGTACTTC. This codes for CASSVNGRTYEQYF.

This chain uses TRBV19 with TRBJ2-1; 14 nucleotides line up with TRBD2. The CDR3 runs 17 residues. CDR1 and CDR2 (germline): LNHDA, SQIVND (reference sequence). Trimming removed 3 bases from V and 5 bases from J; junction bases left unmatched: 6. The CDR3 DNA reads TGTGCCAGTAGTATCGGGACTAGCGGGAGCCCCCACAATGAGCAGTTCTTC. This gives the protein CASSIGTSGSPHNEQFF. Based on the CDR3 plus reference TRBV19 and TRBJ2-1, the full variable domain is DGGITQSPKYLFRKEGQNVTLSCEQNLNHDAMYWYRQDPGQGLRLIYYSQIVNDFQKGDIAEGYSVSREKKESFPLTVTSAQKNPTAFYLCASSIGTSGSPHNEQFFGPGTRLTVL.

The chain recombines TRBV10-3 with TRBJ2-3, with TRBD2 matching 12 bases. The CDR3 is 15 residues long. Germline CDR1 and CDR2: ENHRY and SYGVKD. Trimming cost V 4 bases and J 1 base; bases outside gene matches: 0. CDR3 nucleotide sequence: TGTGCCATCAGTGGGACTAGCGGGGGCACAGATACGCAGTATTTT. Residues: CAISGTSGGTDTQYF.

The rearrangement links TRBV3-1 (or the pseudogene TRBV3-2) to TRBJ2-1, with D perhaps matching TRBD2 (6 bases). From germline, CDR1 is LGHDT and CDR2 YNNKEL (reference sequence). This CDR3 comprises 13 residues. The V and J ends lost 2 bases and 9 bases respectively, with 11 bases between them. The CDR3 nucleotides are TGTGCCAGCAGCCAACAACTAGCTTTTGAGCAGTTCTTC. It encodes CASSQQLAFEQFF.

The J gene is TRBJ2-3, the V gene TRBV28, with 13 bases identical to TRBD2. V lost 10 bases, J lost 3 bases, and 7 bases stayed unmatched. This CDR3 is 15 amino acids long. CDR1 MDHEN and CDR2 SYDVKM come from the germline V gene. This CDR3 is CAISGTSGNTDTQYF. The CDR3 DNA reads TGTGCCATCAGCGGGACTAGCGGGAATACAGATACGCAGTATTTT.

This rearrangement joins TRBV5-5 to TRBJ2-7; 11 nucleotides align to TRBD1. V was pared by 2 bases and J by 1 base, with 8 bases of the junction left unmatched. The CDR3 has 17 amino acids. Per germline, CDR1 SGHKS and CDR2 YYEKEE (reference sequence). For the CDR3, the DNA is TGTGCCAGCAGCTTCCCCGCCGGGACAGGGGGGTCCTACGAGCAGTACTTC. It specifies CASSFPAGTGGSYEQYF.

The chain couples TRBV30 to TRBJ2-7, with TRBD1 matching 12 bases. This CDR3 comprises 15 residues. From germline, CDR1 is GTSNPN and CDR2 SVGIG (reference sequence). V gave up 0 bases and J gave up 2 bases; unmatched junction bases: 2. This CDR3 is CAWSVGTGGPYEQYF. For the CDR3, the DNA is TGTGCCTGGAGTGTAGGGACAGGGGGCCCCTACGAGCAGTACTTC.

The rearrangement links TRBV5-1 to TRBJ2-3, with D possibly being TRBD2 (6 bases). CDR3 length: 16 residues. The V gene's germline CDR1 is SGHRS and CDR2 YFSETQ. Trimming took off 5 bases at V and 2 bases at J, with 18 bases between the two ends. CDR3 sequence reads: CASRNTGGVITDTQYF. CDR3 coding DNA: TGCGCCAGCAGGAACACCGGAGGGGTTATCACAGATACGCAGTATTTT.

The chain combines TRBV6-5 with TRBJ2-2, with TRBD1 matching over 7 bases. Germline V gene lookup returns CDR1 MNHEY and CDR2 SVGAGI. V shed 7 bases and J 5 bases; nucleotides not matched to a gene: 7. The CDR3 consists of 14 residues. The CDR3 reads CASNVDRVTGELFF. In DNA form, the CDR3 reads TGTGCCAGCAATGTAGACAGGGTGACCGGGGAGCTGTTTTTT.

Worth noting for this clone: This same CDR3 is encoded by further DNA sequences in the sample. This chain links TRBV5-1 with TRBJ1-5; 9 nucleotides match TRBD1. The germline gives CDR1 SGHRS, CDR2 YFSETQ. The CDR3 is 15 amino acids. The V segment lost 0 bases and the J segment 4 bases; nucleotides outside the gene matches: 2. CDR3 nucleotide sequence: TGCGCCAGCAGCTTGGGACAGGGGGGGAATCAGCCCCAGCATTTT. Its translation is CASSLGQGGNQPQHF.

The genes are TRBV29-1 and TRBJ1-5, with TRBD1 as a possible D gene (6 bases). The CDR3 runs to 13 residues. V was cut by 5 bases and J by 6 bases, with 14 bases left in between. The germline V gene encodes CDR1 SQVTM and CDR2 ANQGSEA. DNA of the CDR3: TGCAGCGTTATGAACAGGGAGGGTCAGCCCCAGCATTTT. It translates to CSVMNREGQPQHF.

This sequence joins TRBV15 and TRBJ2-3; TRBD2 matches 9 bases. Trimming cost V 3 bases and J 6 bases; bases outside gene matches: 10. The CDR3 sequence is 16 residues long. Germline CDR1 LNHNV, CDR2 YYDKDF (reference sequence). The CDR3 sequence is CATSRRPGLASDTQYF. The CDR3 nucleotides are TGTGCCACCAGCAGGAGACCGGGACTAGCCAGTGATACGCAGTATTTT.

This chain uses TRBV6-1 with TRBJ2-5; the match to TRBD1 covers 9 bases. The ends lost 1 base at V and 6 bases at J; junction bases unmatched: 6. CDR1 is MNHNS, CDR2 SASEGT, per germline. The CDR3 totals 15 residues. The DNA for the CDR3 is TGTGCCAGCAGTGAAGTGGGACAGGGATGGAAGACCCAGTACTTC. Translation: CASSEVGQGWKTQYF.

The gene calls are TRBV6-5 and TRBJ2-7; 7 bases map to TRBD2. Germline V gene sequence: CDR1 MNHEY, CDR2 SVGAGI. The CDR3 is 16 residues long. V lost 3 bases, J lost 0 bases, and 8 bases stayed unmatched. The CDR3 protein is CASSYSAGVASYEQYF. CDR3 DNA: TGTGCCAGCAGTTATTCTGCGGGAGTCGCCTCCTACGAGCAGTACTTC.

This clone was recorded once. The CDR3 protein is CASRTGDSGYTF. CDR3 DNA: TGTGCCAGTAGAACAGGGGATAGTGGCTACACCTTC. This chain connects TRBV19 to TRBJ1-2, with 7 bases lining up with TRBD1. V dropped 6 bases and J dropped 7; count of bases not matched to a gene: 5. CDR1 LNHDA and CDR2 SQIVND come from the germline V gene (reference sequence). The CDR3 is 12 residues long.